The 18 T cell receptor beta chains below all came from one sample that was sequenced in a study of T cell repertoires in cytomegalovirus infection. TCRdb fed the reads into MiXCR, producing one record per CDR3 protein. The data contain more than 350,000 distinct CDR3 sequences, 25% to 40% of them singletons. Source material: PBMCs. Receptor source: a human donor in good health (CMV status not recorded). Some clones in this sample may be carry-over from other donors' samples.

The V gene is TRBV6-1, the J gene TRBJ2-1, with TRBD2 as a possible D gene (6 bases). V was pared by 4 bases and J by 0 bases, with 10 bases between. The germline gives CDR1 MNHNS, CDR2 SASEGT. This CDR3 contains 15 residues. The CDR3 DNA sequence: TGTGCCAGCAGTGGGGACTTATACTCCTACAATGAGCAGTTCTTC. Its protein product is CASSGDLYSYNEQFF.

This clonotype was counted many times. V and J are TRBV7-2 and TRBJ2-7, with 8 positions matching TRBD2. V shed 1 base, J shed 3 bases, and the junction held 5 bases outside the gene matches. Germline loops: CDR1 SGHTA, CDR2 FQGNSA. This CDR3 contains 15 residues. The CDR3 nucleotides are TGTGCCAGCAGCTTAGGGGCGGGGGGCGACTACGAGCAGTACTTC. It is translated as CASSLGAGGDYEQYF.

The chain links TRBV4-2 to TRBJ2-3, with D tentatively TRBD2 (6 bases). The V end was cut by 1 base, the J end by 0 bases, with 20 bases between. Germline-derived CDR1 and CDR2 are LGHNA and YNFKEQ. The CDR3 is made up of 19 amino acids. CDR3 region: CASSQGMSAGPTSTDTQYF. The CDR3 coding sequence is TGTGCCAGCAGCCAAGGGATGTCGGCGGGACCTACTAGCACAGATACGCAGTATTTT.

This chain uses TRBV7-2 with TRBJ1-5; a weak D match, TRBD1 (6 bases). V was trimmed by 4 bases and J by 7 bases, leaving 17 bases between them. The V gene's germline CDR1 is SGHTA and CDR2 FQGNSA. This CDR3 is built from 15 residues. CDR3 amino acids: CASSSDWGAGQPQHF. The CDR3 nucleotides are TGTGCCAGCAGCTCCGATTGGGGGGCCGGACAGCCCCAGCATTTT.

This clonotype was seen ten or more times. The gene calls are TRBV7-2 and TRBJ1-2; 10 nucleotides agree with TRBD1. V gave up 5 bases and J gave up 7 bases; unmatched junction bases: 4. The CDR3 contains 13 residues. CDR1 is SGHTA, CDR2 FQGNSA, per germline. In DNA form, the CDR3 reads TGTGCCAGCAGCCAGGGACAGGGGTTTGGCTACACCTTC. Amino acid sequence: CASSQGQGFGYTF.

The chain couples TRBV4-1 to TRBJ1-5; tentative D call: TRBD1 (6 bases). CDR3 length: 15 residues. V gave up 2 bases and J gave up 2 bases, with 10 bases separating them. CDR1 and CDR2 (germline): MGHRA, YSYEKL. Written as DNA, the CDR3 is TGCGCCAGCAGCCAATTGTACAGGGGCAATCAGCCCCAGCATTTT. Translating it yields CASSQLYRGNQPQHF.

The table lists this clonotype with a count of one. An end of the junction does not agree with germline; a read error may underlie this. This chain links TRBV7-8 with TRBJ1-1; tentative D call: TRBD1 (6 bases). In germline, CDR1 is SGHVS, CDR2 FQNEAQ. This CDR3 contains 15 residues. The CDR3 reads CASSSLTGIRTEAYF. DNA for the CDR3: TGTGCCAGCAGCTCATTAACAGGGATACGGACGGAAGCTTACTTT.

In DNA, the CDR3 is TGTGCCAGCAGTTTTGTGGGGAGGCCCCAGCATTTT. This gives the protein CASSFVGRPQHF. This sequence joins TRBV12-3 or TRBV12-4 and TRBJ1-5; no reliable D call. The length of the CDR3 is 12 residues. Trimming stripped 3 bases from V and 9 bases from J, with 9 bases between.

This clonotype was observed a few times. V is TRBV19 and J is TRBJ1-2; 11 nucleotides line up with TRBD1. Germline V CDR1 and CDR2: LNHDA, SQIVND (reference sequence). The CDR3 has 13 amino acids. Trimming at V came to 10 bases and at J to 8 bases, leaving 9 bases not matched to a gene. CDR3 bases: TGTGCCACCCGCGGACAGGGGGCGAACGGCTACACCTTC. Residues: CATRGQGANGYTF.

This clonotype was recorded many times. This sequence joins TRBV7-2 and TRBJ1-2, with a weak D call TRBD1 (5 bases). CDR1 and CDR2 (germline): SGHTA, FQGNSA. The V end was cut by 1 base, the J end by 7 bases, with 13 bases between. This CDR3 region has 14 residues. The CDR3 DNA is TGTGCCAGCAGCTTAGTAGGGGCGGGGAGTGGCTACACCTTC. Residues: CASSLVGAGSGYTF. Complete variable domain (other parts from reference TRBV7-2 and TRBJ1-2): GAGVSQSPSNKVTEKGKDVELRCDPISGHTALYWYRQSLGQGLEFLIYFQGNSAPDKSGLPSDRFSAERTGGSVSTLTIQRTQQEDSAVYLCASSLVGAGSGYTFGSGTRLTVV.

DNA of the CDR3: TGTGCCAGTAGTACCGAGCTTCTCCACCGGGACAGTTACTACAATGAGCAGTTCTTC. Protein: CASSTELLHRDSYYNEQFF. The genes are TRBV19 and TRBJ2-1; 7 nucleotides line up with TRBD1. CDR3 length equals 19 residues. Germline CDR1 reads LNHDA; CDR2 reads SQIVND (reference sequence). V trimming: 4 bases; J trimming: 3 bases; junction bases outside the gene matches: 18.

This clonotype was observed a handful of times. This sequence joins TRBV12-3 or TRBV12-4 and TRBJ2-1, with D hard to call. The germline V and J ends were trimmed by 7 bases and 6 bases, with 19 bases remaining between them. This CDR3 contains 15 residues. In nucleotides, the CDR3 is TGTGCCAGCACCCTTGAGACCCGAGTCCGCAATGAGCAGTTCTTC. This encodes CASTLETRVRNEQFF.

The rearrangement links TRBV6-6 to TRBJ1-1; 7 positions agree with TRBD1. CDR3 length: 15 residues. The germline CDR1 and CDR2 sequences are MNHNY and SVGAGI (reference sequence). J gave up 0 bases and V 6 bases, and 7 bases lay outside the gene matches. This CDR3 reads CASSVPGGMNTEAFF. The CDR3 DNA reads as TGTGCCAGCAGCGTGCCAGGGGGTATGAACACTGAAGCTTTCTTT.

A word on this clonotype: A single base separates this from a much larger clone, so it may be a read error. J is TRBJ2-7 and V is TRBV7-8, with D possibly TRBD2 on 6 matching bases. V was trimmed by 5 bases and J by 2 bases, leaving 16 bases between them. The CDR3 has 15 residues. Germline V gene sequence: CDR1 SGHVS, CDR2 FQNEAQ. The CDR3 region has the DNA TGTGCCAGCAGCCAGAGGGACTCTATACCCTACGAGCAGTACTTC. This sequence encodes CASSQRDSIPYEQYF.

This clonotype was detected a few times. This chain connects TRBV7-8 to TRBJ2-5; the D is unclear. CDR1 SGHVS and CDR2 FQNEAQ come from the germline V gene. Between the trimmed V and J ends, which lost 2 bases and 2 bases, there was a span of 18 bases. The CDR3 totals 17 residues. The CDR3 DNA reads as TGTGCCAGCAGCTTAAGGGTGAAAGTGGCGGCGCAAGAGACCCAGTACTTC. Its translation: CASSLRVKVAAQETQYF.

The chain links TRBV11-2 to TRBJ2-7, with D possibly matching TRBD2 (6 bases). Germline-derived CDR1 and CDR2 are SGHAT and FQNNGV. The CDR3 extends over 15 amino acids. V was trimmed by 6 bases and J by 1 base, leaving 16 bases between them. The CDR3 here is CASSFPLGTSYEQYF. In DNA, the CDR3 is TGTGCCAGCAGTTTTCCCCTCGGGACTTCCTACGAGCAGTACTTC.

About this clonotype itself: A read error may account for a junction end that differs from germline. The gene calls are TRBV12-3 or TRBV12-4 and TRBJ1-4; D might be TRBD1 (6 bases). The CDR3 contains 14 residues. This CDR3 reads CASSLGHPNENLFF. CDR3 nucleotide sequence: TGTGCCAGCAGCCTGGGACACCCCAATGAAAACCTGTTTTTT.

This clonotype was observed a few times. The CDR3 DNA reads as TGTGCCAGCACCCCGTTATTACTAGCGGACGTCACAGATACGCAGTATTTT. Residues: CASTPLLLADVTDTQYF. V usage is TRBV5-8 and J usage is TRBJ2-3, with TRBD2 identical over 8 bases. Germline CDR1 and CDR2: SGHTS and YDEGEE. Germline trimming cut 6 bases from V and 2 bases from J; bases unmatched to any gene: 14. This CDR3 has 17 residues.